This passage covers 26 T cell receptor beta chains from one sample sequenced in a study of shared clonotypes between healthy human individuals. TCRdb's table, derived via immunoSEQ multiplex PCR, lists solely in-frame clones and lacks some. The sample lists about 800,000 clones, around 96% occurring once. Naive CD8 isolation took CD45RO-negative cells positively selected for CCR7 and excluded terminally differentiated effector memory CD45RA+ cells. Sequencing input: naive CD8+ T cells sorted from blood. The receptors originated from a man younger than 40 in good health.

This clone appeared once. The chain is built from TRBV28 and TRBJ2-7; no reliable D call. This CDR3 is built from 18 residues. Germline assignment: CDR1 MDHEN and CDR2 SYDVKM. Trimming stripped 2 bases from V and 2 bases from J, with 22 bases between. The CDR3 loop is CASSLPTYRLDVTYEQYF. The CDR3, as DNA: TGTGCCAGCAGTTTACCAACCTACCGGCTGGACGTCACCTACGAGCAGTACTTC.

V usage is TRBV11-2 and J usage is TRBJ2-5, with 8 nucleotides matching TRBD2. Germline trimming cut 5 bases from V and 4 bases from J; bases unmatched to any gene: 9. CDR1 is SGHAT, CDR2 FQNNGV, per germline. CDR3 length: 15 amino acids. CDR3 sequence: CASSPSGSLGETQYF. The CDR3 nucleotides are TGTGCCAGCAGCCCGAGCGGGAGTCTGGGAGAGACCCAGTACTTC.

On this clone itself: A read error may account for a junction end that differs from germline. The chain joins TRBV27 to TRBJ2-3; 14 bases agree with TRBD2. Germline V gene lookup returns CDR1 MNHEY and CDR2 SMNVEV (reference sequence). The CDR3 extends over 17 amino acids. CDR3 sequence (DNA): TGTGCCAGCAGTTCTATGACTAGCGGGAGGGCCACAAATACGCAGTATTTT. Its protein product is CASSSMTSGRATNTQYF.

In regard to this clone: The same CDR3 arises from other DNA sequences in this sample as well. This sequence joins TRBV7-9 and TRBJ1-5; the D is unclear. V dropped 3 bases and J dropped 2 bases, with 11 bases sitting between them. The germline gives CDR1 SEHNR, CDR2 FQNEAQ (reference sequence). This CDR3 spans 15 amino acids. DNA for the CDR3: TGTGCCAGCAGCTTGTCTGGGAGCGGCAATCAGCCCCAGCATTTT. It encodes CASSLSGSGNQPQHF.

V gene TRBV7-9 combines with J gene TRBJ2-1; 10 positions agree with TRBD1. This CDR3 contains 15 residues. Trimming took 6 bases from V and 4 from J; bases not matched to a gene: 6. Germline assignment: CDR1 SEHNR and CDR2 FQNEAQ (reference sequence). Here the CDR3 reads CASSFRDRGYNEQFF. The CDR3 DNA reads as TGTGCCAGCAGTTTCCGGGACAGGGGATACAATGAGCAGTTCTTC.

This clone was recorded only once. The chain joins TRBV7-9 to TRBJ2-5; unclear D gene. V was cut by 4 bases and J by 0 bases, with 12 bases left in between. The germline V gene encodes CDR1 SEHNR and CDR2 FQNEAQ (reference sequence). The CDR3 loop spans 15 amino acids. The chain's CDR3 is CASSSLLAHQETQYF. The CDR3 DNA is TGTGCCAGCAGCTCCTTACTCGCGCACCAAGAGACCCAGTACTTC.

This chain uses TRBV9 with TRBJ1-4; TRBD1 matches at 7 bases. The CDR3 is made up of 15 amino acids. The V gene's germline CDR1 is SGDLS and CDR2 YYNGEE. With 0 bases clipped from V and 5 bases from J, the junction kept 4 bases outside the gene matches. The CDR3 DNA is TGTGCCAGCAGCGTAGCCGGGACAGCAAATGAAAAACTGTTTTTT. Its translation is CASSVAGTANEKLFF.

The chain carries TRBV5-1 and TRBJ2-3; no firm D call. Trimming stripped 3 bases from V and 0 bases from J, with 8 bases between. The germline CDR1 and CDR2 sequences are SGHRS and YFSETQ. The CDR3 runs to 14 residues. The CDR3 loop reads CASSSQESTDTQYF. DNA for the CDR3: TGCGCCAGCAGCTCCCAGGAGAGCACAGATACGCAGTATTTT.

This sequence joins TRBV19 and TRBJ2-1, with D uncertain. The V and J ends lost 2 bases and 4 bases respectively, with 15 bases between them. The germline CDR1 and CDR2 sequences are LNHDA and SQIVND (reference sequence). The CDR3 spans 16 residues. CDR3 in DNA: TGTGCCAGTAGTATACGGTCCCTATTGGGTTACAATGAGCAGTTCTTC. Translated, it gives CASSIRSLLGYNEQFF.

The chain recombines TRBV7-9 with TRBJ1-2; 7 bases line up with TRBD1. In germline, CDR1 is SEHNR, CDR2 FQNEAQ (reference sequence). This CDR3 region has 13 residues. Unmatched junction bases numbered 3, after V lost 4 bases and J lost 4 bases. This chain's CDR3 is CASSSGQAYGYTF. As DNA, the CDR3 is TGTGCCAGCAGCTCTGGACAGGCCTATGGCTACACCTTC.

The V call is TRBV7-6, the J call TRBJ1-1, with D perhaps matching TRBD1 (5 bases). Germline V gene sequence: CDR1 SGHVS, CDR2 FNYEAQ. This CDR3 comprises 19 residues. The V end was cut by 2 bases, the J end by 1 base, with 23 bases between. Written as DNA, the CDR3 is TGTGCCAGCAGCTTAACTCCACGGGGGACGGACGGCCCGAACACTGAAGCTTTCTTT. Its protein is CASSLTPRGTDGPNTEAFF.

The rearrangement joins TRBV7-9 to TRBJ2-1; perhaps D is TRBD1 or TRBD2 (5 bases each). Looked up from germline, CDR1 is SEHNR and CDR2 is FQNEAQ (reference sequence). Trimming took 1 base from V and 6 from J, leaving 13 bases between them. The CDR3 spans 15 residues. The CDR3 protein is CASSLGLGTLNEQFF. The CDR3 bases are TGTGCCAGCAGCTTAGGGTTGGGGACCCTCAATGAGCAGTTCTTC.

The chain recombines TRBV5-6 with TRBJ2-7; the match to TRBD1 covers 9 bases. The CDR3 consists of 14 residues. The V gene end was trimmed by 3 bases and the J gene end by 5 bases; junction bases not matched to a gene: 6. CDR1 is SGHDT, CDR2 YYEEEE, per germline. The CDR3 DNA reads as TGTGCCAGCAGCTCAGGACAGGGGAAGAACGAGCAGTACTTC. It is translated as CASSSGQGKNEQYF.

The genes are TRBV5-1 and TRBJ2-5, with D possibly TRBD2 on 6 matching bases. Trimming stripped 0 bases from V and 2 bases from J, with 11 bases between. The CDR3 has 15 amino acids. The germline V gene has CDR1 SGHRS and CDR2 YFSETQ. The CDR3 DNA follows: TGCGCCAGCAGCTTGGATCTCGGAGGGCAAGAGACCCAGTACTTC. This translates into CASSLDLGGQETQYF.

A note on this clone: This sample also contains other DNA sequences that code for the same CDR3. The gene calls are TRBV28 and TRBJ1-4; D call uncertain. V dropped 3 bases and J dropped 8 bases, with 7 bases sitting between them. The CDR3 contains 12 residues. Germline V gene lookup returns CDR1 MDHEN and CDR2 SYDVKM. CDR3 region: CASSFAVEKLFF. The CDR3 region has the DNA TGTGCCAGCAGTTTTGCTGTGGAAAAACTGTTTTTT. The full variable domain, its missing parts supplied by reference TRBV28 and TRBJ1-4, is DVKVTQSSRYLVKRTGEKVFLECVQDMDHENMFWYRQDPGLGLRLIYFSYDVKMKEKGDIPEGYSVSREKKERFSLILESASTNQTSMYLCASSFAVEKLFFGSGTQLSVL.

The V call is TRBV7-9, the J call TRBJ2-7, with unresolved D. Germline CDR1 is SEHNR and CDR2 is FQNEAQ (reference sequence). CDR3 length: 12 residues. The V and J ends lost 5 bases and 6 bases respectively, with 11 bases between them. Here the CDR3 reads CASSPWWGEQYF. The CDR3 DNA follows: TGTGCCAGCAGCCCATGGTGGGGCGAGCAGTACTTC.

V usage is TRBV6-5 and J usage is TRBJ2-3; TRBD2 aligns across 9 bases. The V segment lost 1 base and the J segment 1 base; nucleotides outside the gene matches: 0. The CDR3 has 15 amino acids. Germline V gene data show CDR1 as MNHEY and CDR2 as SVGAGI. CDR3 nucleotide sequence: TGTGCCAGCAGTTACTGGACTAGCGGCACAGATACGCAGTATTTT. It codes for CASSYWTSGTDTQYF.

The chain is built from TRBV9 and TRBJ2-4; TRBD1 agrees at 8 bases. The J segment lost 5 bases and the V segment lost 2 bases, leaving 0 bases of the junction unmatched. From germline, CDR1 is SGDLS and CDR2 YYNGEE. This CDR3 region has 13 residues. Written as DNA, the CDR3 is TGTGCCAGCAGCGTGACAGGGGAAAACATTCAGTACTTC. The encoded protein is CASSVTGENIQYF. Full variable domain (missing parts from reference TRBV9 and TRBJ2-4): DSGVTQTPKHLITATGQRVTLRCSPRSGDLSVYWYQQSLDQGLQFLIQYYNGEERAKGNILERFSAQQFPDLHSELNLSSLELGDSALYFCASSVTGENIQYFGAGTRLSVL.

J is TRBJ2-7 and V is TRBV7-9; D might be TRBD1 (6 bases). The CDR3 runs to 13 residues. V was clipped by 3 bases and J by 3 bases, with 9 bases between them. Germline-derived CDR1 and CDR2 are SEHNR and FQNEAQ (reference sequence). CDR3 nucleotides: TGTGCCAGCAGCTTTGGACAGAGCTACGAGCAGTACTTC. Residues: CASSFGQSYEQYF. Full variable domain (outside the CDR3, taken from reference TRBV7-9 and TRBJ2-7): DTGVSQNPRHKITKRGQNVTFRCDPISEHNRLYWYRQTLGQGPEFLTYFQNEAQLEKSRLLSDRFSAERPKGSFSTLEIQRTEQGDSAMYLCASSFGQSYEQYFGPGTRLTVT.

A single count supports this clone. V gene TRBV11-2 combines with J gene TRBJ2-2; perhaps TRBD2 as D (6 bases). V gave up 7 bases and J gave up 4 bases, with 10 bases separating them. This CDR3 is 13 amino acids long. Per germline, CDR1 SGHAT and CDR2 FQNNGV. This CDR3 is CASTRGVTGELFF. Written as DNA, the CDR3 is TGTGCCAGCACGCGGGGCGTCACCGGGGAGCTGTTTTTT. Full variable domain (remainder filled in from reference TRBV11-2 and TRBJ2-2): EAGVAQSPRYKIIEKRQSVAFWCNPISGHATLYWYQQILGQGPKLLIQFQNNGVVDDSQLPKDRFSAERLKGVDSTLKIQPAKLEDSAVYLCASTRGVTGELFFGEGSRLTVL.

Turning to this clone: A much larger clonotype is one base distant, so this may be a read error. The same CDR3 can be traced to other DNA sequences in this sample. The chain combines TRBV20-1 with TRBJ2-7, with D unclear. V was trimmed by 0 bases and J by 4 bases, leaving 4 bases between them. The CDR3 length is 11 residues. Germline V gene data show CDR1 as DFQATT and CDR2 as SNEGSKA (reference sequence). CDR3 in DNA: TGCAGTGCTAGAGATGGGTACGAGCAGTACTTC. Translation: CSARDGYEQYF.

This chain joins TRBV27 and TRBJ2-1, with a tentative D call TRBD2 (6 bases). Trimming stripped 6 bases from V and 8 bases from J, with 26 bases between. CDR1 is MNHEY, CDR2 SMNVEV, per germline (reference sequence). The CDR3 is made up of 17 amino acids. Here the CDR3 reads CASRPGEWSGVRDEQFF. CDR3 DNA sequence: TGTGCCAGCAGACCGGGAGAGTGGTCGGGAGTGCGAGATGAGCAGTTCTTC.

The V gene is TRBV7-3, the J gene TRBJ2-3; perhaps TRBD2 as D (5 bases). CDR3 size: 17 residues. Germline lookup yields CDR1 SGHTA and CDR2 FQGTGA. Trimming stripped 1 base from V and 4 bases from J, with 18 bases between. CDR3: CASSLNSRLQRADTQYF. Here the CDR3 DNA reads TGTGCCAGCAGCTTAAATTCAAGACTACAGCGCGCAGATACGCAGTATTTT. Variable domain in full (rest from reference TRBV7-3 and TRBJ2-3): GAGVSQTPSNKVTEKGKYVELRCDPISGHTALYWYRQSLGQGPEFLIYFQGTGAADDSGLPNDRFFAVRPEGSVSTLKIQRTERGDSAVYLCASSLNSRLQRADTQYFGPGTRLTVL.

The chain combines TRBV28 with TRBJ2-5, with 13 bases fitting TRBD2. CDR1 and CDR2 (germline): MDHEN, SYDVKM. Unmatched junction bases numbered 20, after V lost 5 bases and J lost 5 bases. This CDR3 is 20 amino acids long. As DNA, the CDR3 is TGTGCCAGCAGTCGGGACAGCCAAATCGGGACTAGCGGGAATAGGGAGACCCAGTACTTC. Amino acids: CASSRDSQIGTSGNRETQYF.

In this sample, this clone turned up once. This sequence joins TRBV11-2 and TRBJ2-3, with 12 positions matching TRBD2. The CDR3 is 18 residues long. Germline CDR1 SGHAT, CDR2 FQNNGV. The trim removed 10 bases at V and 5 bases at J, leaving 19 bases unmatched. The CDR3 spells CATGKQTSGSESEDTQYF. In nucleotides, the CDR3 is TGTGCCACCGGGAAACAGACTAGCGGGAGTGAGAGTGAAGATACGCAGTATTTT.

This chain joins TRBV13 and TRBJ2-7; maybe TRBD1 (6 bases). V lost 5 bases and J lost 0, with 14 bases in between. The CDR3 length is 15 residues. Germline assignment: CDR1 PRHDT and CDR2 FYEKMQ (reference sequence). Here the CDR3 DNA reads TGTGCCAGCAGCGGGACAACAGGCGTCTCCTACGAGCAGTACTTC. This translates into CASSGTTGVSYEQYF. Full variable domain (outside the CDR3, taken from reference TRBV13 and TRBJ2-7): AAGVIQSPRHLIKEKRETATLKCYPIPRHDTVYWYQQGPGQDPQFLISFYEKMQSDKGSIPDRFSAQQFSDYHSELNMSSLELGDSALYFCASSGTTGVSYEQYFGPGTRLTVT.